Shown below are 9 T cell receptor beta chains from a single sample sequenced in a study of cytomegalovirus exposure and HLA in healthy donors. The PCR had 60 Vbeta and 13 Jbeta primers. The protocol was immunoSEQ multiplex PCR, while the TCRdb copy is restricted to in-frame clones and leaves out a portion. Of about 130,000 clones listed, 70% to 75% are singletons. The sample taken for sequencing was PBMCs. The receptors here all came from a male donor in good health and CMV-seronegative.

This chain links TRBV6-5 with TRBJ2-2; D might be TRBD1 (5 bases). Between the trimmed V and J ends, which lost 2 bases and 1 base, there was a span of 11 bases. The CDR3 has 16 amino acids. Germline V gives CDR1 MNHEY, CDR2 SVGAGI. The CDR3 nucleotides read TGTGCCAGCAGTTACGGCCAGGGAAGGAACACCGGGGAGCTGTTTTTT. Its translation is CASSYGQGRNTGELFF.

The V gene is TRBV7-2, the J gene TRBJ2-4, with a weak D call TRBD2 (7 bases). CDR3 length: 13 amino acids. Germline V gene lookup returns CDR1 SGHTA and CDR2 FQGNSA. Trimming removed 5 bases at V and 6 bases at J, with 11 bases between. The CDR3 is CASSRGGGNIQYF. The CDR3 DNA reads TGTGCCAGCAGCCGAGGGGGGGGAAACATTCAGTACTTC.

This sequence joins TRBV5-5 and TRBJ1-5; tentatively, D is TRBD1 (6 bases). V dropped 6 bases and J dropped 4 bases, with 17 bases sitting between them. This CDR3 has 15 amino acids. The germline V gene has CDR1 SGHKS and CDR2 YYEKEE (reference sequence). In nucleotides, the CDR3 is TGTGCCAGCACCCTGCGGTGGCAGGGGAATCAGCCCCAGCATTTT. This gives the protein CASTLRWQGNQPQHF.

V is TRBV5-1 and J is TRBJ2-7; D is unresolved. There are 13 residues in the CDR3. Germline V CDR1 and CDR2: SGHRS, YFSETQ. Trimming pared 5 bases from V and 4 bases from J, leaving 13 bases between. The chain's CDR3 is CASSLQEAYEQYF. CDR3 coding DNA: TGCGCCAGCAGTCTTCAAGAGGCTTACGAGCAGTACTTC.

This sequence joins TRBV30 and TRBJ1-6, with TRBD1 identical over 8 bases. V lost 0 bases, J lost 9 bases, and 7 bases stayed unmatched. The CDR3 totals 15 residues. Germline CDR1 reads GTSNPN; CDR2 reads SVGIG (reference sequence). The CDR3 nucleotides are TGTGCCTGGAGTGTCTCGCGACAGGGGACTTCACCCCTCCACTTT. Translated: CAWSVSRQGTSPLHF. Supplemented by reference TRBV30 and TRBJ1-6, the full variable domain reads SQTIHQWPATLVQPVGSPLSLECTVEGTSNPNLYWYRQAAGRGLQLLFYSVGIGQISSEVPQNLSASRPQDRQFILSSKKLLLSDSGFYLCAWSVSRQGTSPLHFGNGTRLTVT.

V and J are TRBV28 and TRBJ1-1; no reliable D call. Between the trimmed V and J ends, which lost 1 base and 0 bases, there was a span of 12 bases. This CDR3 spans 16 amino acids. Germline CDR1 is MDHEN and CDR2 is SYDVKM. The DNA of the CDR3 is TGTGCCAGCAGTTTATTCCACCTAATATTGAACACTGAAGCTTTCTTT. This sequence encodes CASSLFHLILNTEAFF.

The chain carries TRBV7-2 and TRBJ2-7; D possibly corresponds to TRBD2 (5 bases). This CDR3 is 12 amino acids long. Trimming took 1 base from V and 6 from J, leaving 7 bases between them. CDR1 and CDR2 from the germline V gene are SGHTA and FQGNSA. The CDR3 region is CASSLGLFEQYF. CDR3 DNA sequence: TGTGCCAGCAGCTTAGGACTATTCGAGCAGTACTTC.

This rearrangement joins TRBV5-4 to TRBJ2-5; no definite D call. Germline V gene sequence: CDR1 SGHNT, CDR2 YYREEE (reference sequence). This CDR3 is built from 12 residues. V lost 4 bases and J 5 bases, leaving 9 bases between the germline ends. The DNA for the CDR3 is TGTGCCAGCAGCCCGTCCCCGGAGACCCAGTACTTC. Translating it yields CASSPSPETQYF.

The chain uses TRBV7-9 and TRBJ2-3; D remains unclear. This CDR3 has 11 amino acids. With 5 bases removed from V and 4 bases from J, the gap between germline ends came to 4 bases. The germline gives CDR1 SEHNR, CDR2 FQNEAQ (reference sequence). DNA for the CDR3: TGTGCCAGCAGCGCGGCAGATACGCAGTATTTT. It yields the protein CASSAADTQYF.